This TCR beta chain emerged from a study of blood T cells in healthy people across ages. Study-wide findings and caveats: Whereas aged donors had fewer naive CD4+ cells, long-lived donors had more of them and higher diversity.

The CDR3 extends over 15 amino acids. Germline V gene sequence: CDR1 SSHAT, CDR2 FNYEAQ (reference sequence). A second roughly 6 to 11 cycle PCR used barcoded and J-beta primers. TCRdb re-called the 5' RACE reads with MiXCR, one entry per CDR3 protein. The sample has 600,000 to 800,000 distinct CDR3 sequences; over 40% are singletons. This clonotype occurred a few times. Antigen: not known. Germline and junction disagree at one end, which may indicate a read error. Each donor was a healthy Caucasian individual from Russia, aged about 6 to 100. Input material: blood. This receptor was identified in a woman of 80 years or more in good health. The genes are TRBV7-7 and TRBJ2-2, with 9 bases aligning to TRBD2. CDR3: CASSWASGNAGELFF. The CDR3 DNA reads TGTGCCAGCAGCTGGGCTAGCGGGAACGCCGGGGAGCTGTTTTTT.